What follows is one T cell receptor beta chain and its context. Its matching antigen is unknown. The CDR3 is 14 residues long. With 3 bases clipped from V and 2 bases from J, the junction kept 5 bases outside the gene matches. Germline values: CDR1 SQVTM, CDR2 ANQGSEA. This sample is drawn from a study of cytomegalovirus exposure and HLA in healthy donors. The PCR contained 60 Vbeta and 13 Jbeta primers. Generated by immunoSEQ multiplex PCR, the TCRdb table keeps only in-frame clones and is missing some. Here the sample spans 90,000 to 120,000 clones, around 77% being singletons. The study, taken as a whole, reports: Reported findings show TCR beta sequences accurately forecast HLA-A and HLA-B alleles in most subjects. Excluded: some indistinguishable V segments such as TRBV6-2 and TRBV6-3.

Sample: PBMCs. The rearrangement joins TRBV29-1 to TRBJ2-3; TRBD1 matches 7 bases. The receptor's source is a male donor in good health and CMV-seronegative. CDR3 in amino acids: CSVEGTGVTDTQYF. CDR3 nucleotides: TGCAGCGTTGAGGGTACAGGGGTCACAGATACGCAGTATTTT.